These T cell receptor beta chains were read from a single sample in a study of cytomegalovirus exposure and HLA in healthy donors. The method was immunoSEQ multiplex PCR; TCRdb's version includes in-frame clones alone and lacks a portion of them. Of some 320,000 clones listed, around 90% are singletons. The sequenced sample consisted of PBMCs. Receptors were obtained from a woman aged 30 to 39 in good health and CMV-seropositive. CDR3s include the opening cysteine and the closing phenylalanine or tryptophan. The order of the fields is V gene, clone size, CDR3 length, J gene, D gene, CDR3 DNA, CDR3 protein. A D gene is named only where the DNA matches it firmly. Only part of the rows carry a size: once, few, many, or a class if the clone is expanded.

>TRBV30|.|13|TRBJ1-6|.
TGTGCCTGGATGGGGAGAGGTAATTCACCCCTCCACTTT
CAWMGRGNSPLHF
>TRBV9|.|15|TRBJ1-5|TRBD1
TGTGCCAGCAGCGTGGGCCAGGGGGCGGGTCAGCCCCAGCATTTT
CASSVGQGAGQPQHF
>TRBV7-9|.|12|TRBJ2-2|.
TGTGCCAGCAGCTTCGGTCCCGGGGAGCTGTTTTTT
CASSFGPGELFF
>TRBV7-8|.|15|TRBJ2-3|.
TGTGTCAGCAGCTTCGAGAGTCCTAGCACAGATACGCAGTATTTT
CVSSFESPSTDTQYF
>TRBV4-3|.|16|TRBJ1-5|.
TGCGCCAGCAGCCAAGATACCACGGTGGGAAATCAGCCCCAGCATTTT
CASSQDTTVGNQPQHF
>TRBV27|once|14|TRBJ1-5|TRBD1
TGTGCCAGCAGGATGGGACAGAGCAATCAGCCCCAGCATTTT
CASRMGQSNQPQHF
>TRBV6-6|.|14|TRBJ1-2|TRBD1
TGTGCCAGCAGTTACCGACAGGGAAGCTATGGCTACACCTTC
CASSYRQGSYGYTF
>TRBV28|.|10|TRBJ1-2|.
TGTGCCAGCTTCGGGACGTTCTACACCTTC
CASFGTFYTF
>TRBV5-4|.|15|TRBJ2-7|TRBD1
TGTGCCAGCAGAACAAGGACAGGGGCGGGCTACGAGCAGTACTTC
CASRTRTGAGYEQYF
>TRBV15|.|16|TRBJ2-3|.
TGTGCCACCAGCAGAGATTCCCGGACTAGCACAGATACGCAGTATTTT
CATSRDSRTSTDTQYF
>TRBV27|.|16|TRBJ2-1|TRBD2
TGTGCCAGCAAGGGGCAGCGGGGGCGCTCCTACAATGAGCAGTTCTTC
CASKGQRGRSYNEQFF
>TRBV4-3|.|16|TRBJ1-2|TRBD1
TGCGCCAGCAGCCAAGATGGGACAGGGAAGGTGGGGGGCTACACCTTC
CASSQDGTGKVGGYTF
>TRBV5-3|.|18|TRBJ2-7|TRBD2
TGTGCCAGAAGCCCGGTGGGCGGCAAGCGGGGCACAGACTACGAGCAGTACTTC
CARSPVGGKRGTDYEQYF
>TRBV5-4|.|14|TRBJ1-2|.
TGTGCCAGCAGTTATAACAAGGACGGATATGGCTACACCTTC
CASSYNKDGYGYTF
>TRBV11-2|.|13|TRBJ2-7|.
TGTGCCAGCAGCTCCCCTCCCTTAGAAGAGCAGTACTTC
CASSSPPLEEQYF
>TRBV9|once|15|TRBJ2-3|.
TGTGCCAGCAGCGTTTGGGGGGCAGGCACAGATACGCAGTATTTT
CASSVWGAGTDTQYF
>TRBV6-1|.|15|TRBJ1-4|.
TGTGCCAGCAGAAGAGATTCCGCAACTAATGAAAAACTGTTTTTT
CASRRDSATNEKLFF
>TRBV15|.|14|TRBJ1-2|.
TGTGCCACCAGCAGAGTCGGGCAGAACTATGGCTACACCTTC
CATSRVGQNYGYTF
>TRBV27|.|13|TRBJ2-7|.
TGTGCCAGCAGTTTAGGTAGGACCTACGAGCAGTACTTC
CASSLGRTYEQYF
>TRBV7-2|.|15|TRBJ1-4|TRBD1
TGTGCCAGCAGCATCCAGGGACAGGGTGGTGAAAAACTGTTTTTT
CASSIQGQGGEKLFF
>TRBV5-1|.|15|TRBJ2-1|.
TGCGCCAGCAGCTTGGTAGCCCGAAGGGGGAATGAGCAGTTCTTC
CASSLVARRGNEQFF
>TRBV29-1|.|13|TRBJ1-1|.
TGCAGCGTTCGTAAACTTACGAACACTGAAGCTTTCTTT
CSVRKLTNTEAFF
>TRBV7-9|.|13|TRBJ1-2|.
TGTGCCAGCAGCTTACGGCAGGGGTATGGCTACACCTTC
CASSLRQGYGYTF
>TRBV4-3|.|14|TRBJ2-7|TRBD1
TGCGCCAGCAGCCATGGAAGACAGGGCGGCGAGCAGTACTTC
CASSHGRQGGEQYF
>TRBV6-5|.|15|TRBJ1-5|.
TGTGCCAGCAGTCCCGACCTAAATAGCAATCAGCCCCAGCATTTT
CASSPDLNSNQPQHF
>TRBV2|.|18|TRBJ2-3|.
TGTGCCAGCACCTTCCCCCCCGGGGCAAGTGTGGACACAGATACGCAGTATTTT
CASTFPPGASVDTDTQYF
>TRBV7-2|.|15|TRBJ2-7|.
TGTGCCAGCAGCTTACGGGTAAGAGTGACCTACGAGCAGTACTTC
CASSLRVRVTYEQYF
>TRBV5-1|.|16|TRBJ2-5|.
TGCGCCAGCAGCTTGGTCGGGGCAAGGCGGCAAGAGACCCAGTACTTC
CASSLVGARRQETQYF
>TRBV4-2|.|14|TRBJ2-2|.
TGTGCCAGCAGCCAAGACCGACACCCCGGGGAGCTGTTTTTT
CASSQDRHPGELFF
>TRBV27|.|14|TRBJ1-2|.
TGTGCCAGCACCCCATCGGGGCGCAACTATGGCTACACCTTC
CASTPSGRNYGYTF
>TRBV5-1|.|15|TRBJ2-7|TRBD1
TGCGCCAGCAGCTTCTTACAGGGGGGCTCCTACGAGCAGTACTTC
CASSFLQGGSYEQYF
>TRBV28|.|13|TRBJ1-3|.
TGTGCCAGCAACACCGCCCCGGGTAACACCATATATTTT
CASNTAPGNTIYF
>TRBV4-3|once|16|TRBJ1-2|.
TGCGCCAGCAGCCAAGATCGAGGAGACTCCGGATATGGCTACACCTTC
CASSQDRGDSGYGYTF
>TRBV28|once|15|TRBJ2-7|TRBD1
TGTGCCAGCAGTTTATGGTCGACAGGGTATAACGAGCAGTACTTC
CASSLWSTGYNEQYF
>TRBV7-2|.|12|TRBJ1-5|.
TGTGCCAGCACCTCACCGAATCAGCCCCAGCATTTT
CASTSPNQPQHF
>TRBV28|.|15|TRBJ2-7|.
TGTGCCAGCAGTTCCCCCGACACTTGGGGCCACGAGCAGTACTTC
CASSSPDTWGHEQYF
>TRBV9|.|16|TRBJ1-3|.
TGTGCCAGCAGCGTTGCCTCGACAGAAGGGGGAAACACCATATATTTT
CASSVASTEGGNTIYF
>TRBV29-1|.|16|TRBJ2-2|.
TGCAGCGTTGAATTTAGGCTCTTCCCGAACACCGGGGAGCTGTTTTTT
CSVEFRLFPNTGELFF
>TRBV5-4|.|13|TRBJ1-2|.
TGTGCCAGCAGCTTGCAGGCTAACTATGGCTACACCTTC
CASSLQANYGYTF
>TRBV10-3|.|13|TRBJ2-5|.
TGTGCCATCAGTAGAGTAGAGGGGGAGACCCAGTACTTC
CAISRVEGETQYF
>TRBV28|few|17|TRBJ1-4|.
TGTGCCAGCAGTTTATGGGAGGGGCACGATGGGTATGAAAAACTGTTTTTT
CASSLWEGHDGYEKLFF
>TRBV19|.|13|TRBJ1-5|.
TGTGCCAGTAGTATTGGGTGGGGCCAGCCCCAGCATTTT
CASSIGWGQPQHF
>TRBV10-3|.|18|TRBJ2-4|TRBD2
TGTGCCATCAGTGAGTCAATCGGGGGGACTAGCGGGAGAGGTTCTCAGTACTTC
CAISESIGGTSGRGSQYF
>TRBV15|once|18|TRBJ2-6|.
TGTGCCACCAGCAGAGATCGGGACGCACGCTCTGGGGCCAACGTCCTGACTTTC
CATSRDRDARSGANVLTF
>TRBV7-6|.|16|TRBJ2-3|.
TGTGCCAGCAGCTTAGTGGGGACTCGGATCACAGATACGCAGTATTTT
CASSLVGTRITDTQYF
>TRBV4-3|.|16|TRBJ2-4|.
TGCGCCAGCAGCCAAGCCCCCGCCGGGTCGGGAAACATTCAGTACTTC
CASSQAPAGSGNIQYF
>TRBV7-3|.|13|TRBJ2-7|.
TGTGCCAGCAGCCTACAGGCGAACTACGAGCAGTACTTC
CASSLQANYEQYF
>TRBV28|.|17|TRBJ1-5|TRBD1
TGTGCCAGCAGTACCGGGACAGGGGGCTATGGCAATCAGCCCCAGCATTTT
CASSTGTGGYGNQPQHF
>TRBV30|.|12|TRBJ2-1|.
TGTGCCTGGAGTGTTCGGCTTGGGGAGCAGTTCTTC
CAWSVRLGEQFF
>TRBV5-1|.|15|TRBJ2-5|.
TGCGCCAGCAGCTTATGGGTTCCTGCGCAAGAGACCCAGTACTTC
CASSLWVPAQETQYF